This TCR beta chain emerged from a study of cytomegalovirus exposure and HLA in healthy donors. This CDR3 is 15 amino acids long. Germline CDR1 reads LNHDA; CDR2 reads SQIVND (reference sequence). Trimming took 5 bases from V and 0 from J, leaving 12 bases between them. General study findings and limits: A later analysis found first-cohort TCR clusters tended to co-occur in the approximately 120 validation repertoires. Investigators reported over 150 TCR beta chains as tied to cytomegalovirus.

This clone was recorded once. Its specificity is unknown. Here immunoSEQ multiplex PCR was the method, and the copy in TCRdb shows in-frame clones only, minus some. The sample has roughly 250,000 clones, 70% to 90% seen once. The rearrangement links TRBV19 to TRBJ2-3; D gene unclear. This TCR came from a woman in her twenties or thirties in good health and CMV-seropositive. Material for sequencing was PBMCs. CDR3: CASSPTYLSTDTQYF. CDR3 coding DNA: TGTGCCAGTAGTCCGACTTATTTGAGCACAGATACGCAGTATTTT.